A single sample is the source of the 21 T cell receptor beta chains below, sequenced in a study of blood T cells in healthy people across ages. A second PCR, run for roughly 7 to 12 cycles, used a sample-barcoded 5' primer plus a J-beta primer mix. TCRdb re-analysed the 5' RACE reads in MiXCR, keeping a single row per CDR3 protein. This table has 1.5 million to 1.8 million distinct CDR3 sequences, approximately 39% appearing once. Material for sequencing was blood. These receptor sequences come from a woman under 30 in good health.

The chain uses TRBV11-2 and TRBJ2-2; 11 nucleotides line up with TRBD1. The J segment lost 6 bases and the V segment lost 4 bases, leaving 31 bases of the junction unmatched. The CDR3 is 24 amino acids. Germline assignment: CDR1 SGHAT and CDR2 FQNNGV. In DNA form, the CDR3 reads TGTGCCAGCAGCTCCGCCCCACCTCATACATTGGACAGGGGGCAGGAGGTTCGCGCCGGGGAGCTGTTTTTT. Translation gives CASSSAPPHTLDRGQEVRAGELFF. The variable domain in full, completed from reference TRBV11-2 and TRBJ2-2, reads EAGVAQSPRYKIIEKRQSVAFWCNPISGHATLYWYQQILGQGPKLLIQFQNNGVVDDSQLPKDRFSAERLKGVDSTLKIQPAKLEDSAVYLCASSSAPPHTLDRGQEVRAGELFFGEGSRLTVL.

This rearrangement joins TRBV20-1 to TRBJ1-2; 7 nucleotides agree with TRBD1. With 0 bases clipped from V and 5 bases from J, the junction kept 18 bases outside the gene matches. Looked up from germline, CDR1 is DFQATT and CDR2 is SNEGSKA (reference sequence). The CDR3 totals 18 residues. The CDR3 DNA reads as TGCAGTGCTAGAGACCGCCGGTGGGAACAGGGGAGCATATATGGCTACACCTTC. Protein sequence: CSARDRRWEQGSIYGYTF.

In DNA form, the CDR3 reads TGCGCCAGAACACCTGGGGGAGCTCGCACAGATACGCAGTATTTT. It specifies CARTPGGARTDTQYF. The gene calls are TRBV5-1 and TRBJ2-3; D tentatively reads TRBD1 or TRBD2 (5 bases each). Germline values: CDR1 SGHRS, CDR2 YFSETQ. The length of the CDR3 is 15 residues. The germline V and J ends were trimmed by 8 bases and 1 base, with 17 bases remaining between them.

At least ten counts were recorded for this clonotype. The chain carries TRBV20-1 and TRBJ2-1, with TRBD2 matching 10 bases. Germline lookup yields CDR1 DFQATT and CDR2 SNEGSKA (reference sequence). The CDR3 runs to 17 residues. V shed 5 bases, J shed 1 base, and the junction held 11 bases outside the gene matches. The CDR3 here is CSAPHRLAGKSYNEQFF. The CDR3 bases are TGCAGTGCTCCCCACCGACTAGCGGGTAAATCCTACAATGAGCAGTTCTTC.

The sample holds a few counts of this clonotype. The rearrangement uses TRBV7-2 and TRBJ2-1, with D tentatively TRBD1 or TRBD2 (5 bases each). The V gene's germline CDR1 is SGHTA and CDR2 FQGNSA. Trimming shortened V by 2 bases and J by 2 bases, and 13 bases separated the two germline ends. This CDR3 has 16 residues. CDR3 in amino acids: CASSLQGLGAYNEQFF. CDR3 DNA: TGTGCCAGCAGCTTACAGGGTTTGGGGGCCTACAATGAGCAGTTCTTC. Together with reference TRBV7-2 and TRBJ2-1, the CDR3 gives the full variable domain: GAGVSQSPSNKVTEKGKDVELRCDPISGHTALYWYRQSLGQGLEFLIYFQGNSAPDKSGLPSDRFSAERTGGSVSTLTIQRTQQEDSAVYLCASSLQGLGAYNEQFFGPGTRLTVL.

This clonotype appeared many times. This rearrangement joins TRBV7-6 to TRBJ2-5; D unclear. Germline V gene sequence: CDR1 SGHVS, CDR2 FNYEAQ. V dropped 0 bases and J dropped 3 bases, with 2 bases sitting between them. CDR3 size: 12 residues. CDR3 nucleotide sequence: TGTGCCAGCAGCTTAGCTGAAGAGACCCAGTACTTC. Residues: CASSLAEETQYF.

This clonotype was seen at least ten times. This sequence joins TRBV7-2 and TRBJ2-1, with 7 bases that match TRBD2. Germline CDR1 reads SGHTA; CDR2 reads FQGNSA. The CDR3 is 15 amino acids. Germline trimming cut 4 bases from V and 2 bases from J; bases unmatched to any gene: 5. The CDR3 bases are TGTGCCAGCAGCTCGAGCGGGACCGCCTACAATGAGCAGTTCTTC. This codes for CASSSSGTAYNEQFF. Combining the CDR3 with reference TRBV7-2 and TRBJ2-1 gives the whole variable domain GAGVSQSPSNKVTEKGKDVELRCDPISGHTALYWYRQSLGQGLEFLIYFQGNSAPDKSGLPSDRFSAERTGGSVSTLTIQRTQQEDSAVYLCASSSSGTAYNEQFFGPGTRLTVL.

The count of this clonotype is one. The CDR3 region is CASSPGSGNYNEQYF. The CDR3 DNA reads as TGCGCCAGCAGCCCCGGTAGCGGGAACTACAATGAGCAGTACTTC. This rearrangement joins TRBV4-3 to TRBJ2-1; 8 bases align to TRBD2. The J call may be in error: the DNA end matches TRBJ2-7 better. This CDR3 region has 15 residues. Looked up from germline, CDR1 is LGHNA and CDR2 is YSLEER.

This chain links TRBV3-1 with TRBJ2-1; D perhaps matches TRBD1 (5 bases). V was pared by 6 bases and J by 8 bases, with 20 bases between. Germline V CDR1 and CDR2: LGHDT, YNNKEL (reference sequence). The CDR3 is 15 amino acids. CDR3 nucleotide sequence: TGTGCCAGCAGTCCTCGTGGTCAGGGTTTGCATGAGCAGTTCTTC. This translates into CASSPRGQGLHEQFF.

This chain joins TRBV28 and TRBJ2-7; 7 bases match TRBD1. The CDR3 has 14 residues. V shed 6 bases, J shed 3 bases, and the junction held 8 bases outside the gene matches. From germline, CDR1 is MDHEN and CDR2 SYDVKM. This chain's CDR3 is CASSRQTGIYEQYF. DNA for the CDR3: TGTGCCAGCAGCCGCCAGACAGGGATCTACGAGCAGTACTTC. Variable domain in full (rest from reference TRBV28 and TRBJ2-7): DVKVTQSSRYLVKRTGEKVFLECVQDMDHENMFWYRQDPGLGLRLIYFSYDVKMKEKGDIPEGYSVSREKKERFSLILESASTNQTSMYLCASSRQTGIYEQYFGPGTRLTVT.

This clonotype has a handful of counts. The V gene is TRBV29-1, the J gene TRBJ2-1; perhaps TRBD2 as D (5 bases). This CDR3 has 13 residues. Germline loops: CDR1 SQVTM, CDR2 ANQGSEA. The CDR3 nucleotides are TGCACCGTGAGGGCACCCGCTGGGAATGAGCAGTTCTTC. The encoded protein is CTVRAPAGNEQFF.

There are a few counts of this clonotype. The rearrangement joins TRBV4-2 to TRBJ1-6; weak D call: TRBD1 (6 bases). From germline, CDR1 is LGHNA and CDR2 YNFKEQ. This CDR3 contains 14 residues. Trimming stripped 5 bases from V and 5 bases from J, with 10 bases between. CDR3 sequence (DNA): TGTGCCAGCAGCACAGGGAACGATAATTCACCCCTCCACTTT. Its protein product is CASSTGNDNSPLHF.

Only a few counts were recorded for this clonotype. The chain uses TRBV7-8 and TRBJ2-3; 14 nucleotides match TRBD2. This CDR3 is 13 amino acids long. Germline V gene lookup returns CDR1 SGHVS and CDR2 FQNEAQ. The V and J ends lost 6 bases and 10 bases, in that order; junction bases with no gene match: 3. CDR3 DNA: TGTGCCAGCAGGACTAGCGGGGGGGAGGCGCAGTATTTT. Protein: CASRTSGGEAQYF.

CDR3 nucleotide sequence: TGCGCCAGCAGCTGGTGGGGACAGACTAATGAAAAACTGTTTTTT. Translated, it gives CASSWWGQTNEKLFF. The rearrangement uses TRBV5-1 and TRBJ1-4; 7 bases agree with TRBD1. Germline CDR1 is SGHRS and CDR2 is YFSETQ. The CDR3 is made up of 15 amino acids. Losses at the gene ends were 3 bases for V and 2 bases for J; bases not matched to a gene: 4.

This clonotype has a handful of counts. The chain is built from TRBV20-1 and TRBJ1-4; D unclear. The ends were cut back, 7 bases at V and 13 bases at J, with 13 bases in the middle. Germline V lookup: CDR1 DFQATT, CDR2 SNEGSKA (reference sequence). CDR3 length: 10 amino acids. The CDR3 coding sequence is TGCAGTGGGGAAGACAACGGACTGTTTTTT. Its protein product is CSGEDNGLFF.

J is TRBJ2-7 and V is TRBV12-3 or TRBV12-4, with D perhaps TRBD1 (5 bases). The V and J ends lost 2 bases and 4 bases respectively, with 12 bases between them. This CDR3 has 14 amino acids. In DNA, the CDR3 is TGTGCCAGCAGTTTACACCGGACACAATACGAGCAGTACTTC. It translates to CASSLHRTQYEQYF.

This clonotype showed up just a few times. The CDR3 protein is CAISEGDAEQYF. The CDR3 DNA sequence: TGTGCCATCAGTGAGGGGGATGCCGAGCAGTACTTC. The rearrangement links TRBV10-3 to TRBJ2-7; D is uncertain. Germline assignment: CDR1 ENHRY and CDR2 SYGVKD. V was shortened by 2 bases and J by 6 bases, with 8 bases between the two germline ends. This CDR3 has 12 residues.

This rearrangement joins TRBV7-8 to TRBJ2-3; no definite D call. Trimming stripped 1 base from V and 5 bases from J, with 19 bases between. The CDR3 has 17 amino acids. Germline V gene data show CDR1 as SGHVS and CDR2 as FQNEAQ. In DNA, the CDR3 is TGTGCCAGCAGCTTAGGGATCGGCCCGCTGACCCAAGATACGCAGTATTTT. It translates to CASSLGIGPLTQDTQYF.

CDR3 residues: CASSLNLAGYTDTQYF. The CDR3 DNA reads as TGTGCCAGCAGCCTAAACTTAGCGGGGTACACAGATACGCAGTATTTT. This rearrangement joins TRBV7-2 to TRBJ2-3, with 8 bases that match TRBD2. The V segment lost 5 bases and the J segment 2 bases; nucleotides outside the gene matches: 9. There are 16 residues in the CDR3. Germline V gives CDR1 SGHTA, CDR2 FQGNSA.

The rearrangement uses TRBV29-1 and TRBJ1-2; D remains ambiguous. Germline V lookup: CDR1 SQVTM, CDR2 ANQGSEA. This CDR3 is 13 amino acids long. Trimming removed 5 bases at V and 3 bases at J, with 13 bases between. The CDR3 bases are TGCAGCGTTACTGACGGTCCTTACTATGGCTACACCTTC. Protein: CSVTDGPYYGYTF.

J is TRBJ1-3 and V is TRBV30; 9 bases are a match to TRBD1. V dropped 3 bases and J dropped 0; count of bases not matched to a gene: 6. The CDR3 contains 16 residues. Germline values: CDR1 GTSNPN, CDR2 SVGIG (reference sequence). The CDR3 bases are TGTGCCTGGAGGGACAGGGGACCGAGCTCTGGAAACACCATATATTTT. This codes for CAWRDRGPSSGNTIYF.